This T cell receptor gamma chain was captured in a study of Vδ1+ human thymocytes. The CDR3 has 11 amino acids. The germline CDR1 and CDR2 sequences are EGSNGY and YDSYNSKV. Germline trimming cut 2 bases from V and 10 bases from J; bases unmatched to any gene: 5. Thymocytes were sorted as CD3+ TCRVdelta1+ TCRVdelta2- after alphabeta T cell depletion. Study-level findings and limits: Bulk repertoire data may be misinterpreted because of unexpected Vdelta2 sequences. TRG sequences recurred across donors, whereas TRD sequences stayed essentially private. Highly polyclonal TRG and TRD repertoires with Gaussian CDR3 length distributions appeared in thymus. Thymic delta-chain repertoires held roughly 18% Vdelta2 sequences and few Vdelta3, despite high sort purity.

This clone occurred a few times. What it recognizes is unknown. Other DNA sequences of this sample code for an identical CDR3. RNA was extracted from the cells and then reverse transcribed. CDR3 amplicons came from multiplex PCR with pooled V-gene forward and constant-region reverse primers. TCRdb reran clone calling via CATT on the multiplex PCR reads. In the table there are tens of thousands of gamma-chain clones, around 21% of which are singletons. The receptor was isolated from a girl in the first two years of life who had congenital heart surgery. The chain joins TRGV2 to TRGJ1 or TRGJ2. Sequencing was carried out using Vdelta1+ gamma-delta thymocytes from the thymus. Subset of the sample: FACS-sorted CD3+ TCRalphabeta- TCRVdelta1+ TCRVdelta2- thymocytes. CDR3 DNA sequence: TGTGCCACCTGGGACGAAAGGAAGAAACTCTTT. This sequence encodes CATWDERKKLF.